This T cell receptor beta chain was identified during a study of shared clonotypes between healthy human individuals. Study information: Each donor had three CD4 naive, three CD4 memory, two CD8 naive and one CD8 memory plate.

CDR3 size: 14 residues. CDR1 is MDHEN and CDR2 is SYDVKM in the germline V gene. The V end lost 5 bases, the J end lost 0 bases, and 8 bases lay between the germline ends. With respect to this clone: Its specificity is unknown.

The assay was immunoSEQ multiplex PCR, and TCRdb's table has in-frame clones only and misses some. The sample has around 1,900,000 clones, around 95% seen once. In the naive CD8 group, cells lacked CD45RO and were positively selected for CCR7, so terminally differentiated effector memory CD45RA+ cells were left out. Overall study results and limits: Despite large depth, sorted-subset datasets appeared incompletely sequenced. Of the naive CD4 clonotypes, approximately 5% were shared across a handful of donors. Relative to memory subsets, naive subsets generally showed larger estimated richness.

The source is a man aged 18 to 30 in good health. Some clones in this sample may be carry-over from other donors' samples. What was sequenced was naive CD8+ T cells from PBMCs. The chain uses TRBV28 and TRBJ2-4; D not certain. The CDR3 DNA is TGTGCCAGCAGTGCCAGAGAAGCCAAAAACATTCAGTACTTC. Its translation is CASSAREAKNIQYF.